This record looks at one T cell receptor (beta chain) sequence and its context. The antigen is unknown. This sample stems from a study of cytomegalovirus exposure and HLA in healthy donors. General study results and limits: Further analysis, carried out later, found HLA-associated TCR beta chains more clonally expanded than equally common other chains.

The PCR made use of 60 Vbeta and 13 Jbeta primers. Data came from immunoSEQ multiplex PCR; TCRdb stores just in-frame clones and leaves some out. Counted here are around 170,000 clones, approximately 80% occurring once; the ten biggest clones make up roughly 1.5%. The sequencing input was PBMCs. The TCR sequence derives from a man aged 18 to 35 in good health and CMV-seronegative.

CDR3 protein: CAWSGTSGGNTQYF. DNA of the CDR3: TGTGCCTGGAGCGGGACTAGCGGGGGGAATACGCAGTATTTT. J is TRBJ2-3 and V is TRBV30; TRBD2 matches 15 bases. Unmatched junction bases numbered 2, after V lost 3 bases and J lost 7 bases. Per the germline V gene, CDR1 is GTSNPN and CDR2 is SVGIG (reference sequence). The CDR3 is 14 amino acids.